These 20 T cell receptor beta chains originate from one sample sequenced in a study of T cells in Graves' hyperthyroidism and ophthalmopathy. Amplification of TCR beta CDR3 regions used RNA as the template. The HTBI primer set was used in a first-round RT-PCR of the TCR CDR3. TCRdb reanalysed the multiplex PCR reads using MiXCR and keeps one entry per CDR3 protein. This sample has about half a million distinct CDR3 sequences, with about 20% found just once. The sequencing input was blood. Receptors originate from a middle-aged man with Graves' ophthalmopathy.

This clonotype has only a few counts. The J gene is TRBJ2-6, the V gene TRBV28; D is perhaps TRBD2 (6 bases). CDR1 and CDR2 (germline): MDHEN, SYDVKM. The CDR3 runs 15 residues. V was cut by 7 bases and J by 4 bases, with 14 bases left in between. The DNA for the CDR3 is TGTGCCAGCACCGCTGGGGGGTGGGGGGCCAACGTCCTGACTTTC. The encoded protein is CASTAGGWGANVLTF.

This clonotype was observed many times. The V call is TRBV5-1, the J call TRBJ2-1, with D possibly matching TRBD2 (5 bases). Trimming stripped 0 bases from V and 1 base from J, with 8 bases between. The V gene's germline CDR1 is SGHRS and CDR2 YFSETQ. The CDR3 is made up of 15 amino acids. The CDR3 coding sequence is TGCGCCAGCAGCTTGGCCGGGGAGTCCTACAATGAGCAGTTCTTC. Residues: CASSLAGESYNEQFF.

Ten or more counts support this clonotype. The CDR3 is CASSLTGREGQPQHF. The CDR3 nucleotides read TGTGCCAGCAGTTTAACGGGGAGGGAGGGCCAGCCCCAGCATTTT. The chain links TRBV12-3 or TRBV12-4 to TRBJ1-5; no clear D gene. The V end lost 2 bases, the J end lost 7 bases, and 15 bases lay between the germline ends. The CDR3 is 15 residues long.

The sample holds many counts of this clonotype. The rearrangement links TRBV7-6 to TRBJ2-1; 7 nucleotides match TRBD1. V shed 5 bases and J 8 bases; nucleotides not matched to a gene: 12. The germline gives CDR1 SGHVS, CDR2 FNYEAQ. The CDR3 covers 15 residues. The CDR3 coding sequence is TGTGCCAGCAGCCCCCTTCGACAGGGTTGGGATGAGCAGTTCTTC. Translated, it gives CASSPLRQGWDEQFF.

This clonotype was seen only a few times. V gene TRBV5-5 combines with J gene TRBJ2-3, with TRBD1 matching 8 bases. After removal of 4 bases from V and 7 bases from J, the junction contained 11 bases not matched to a gene. Per germline, CDR1 SGHKS and CDR2 YYEKEE (reference sequence). CDR3 length: 15 amino acids. The CDR3 protein is CASSRGTGALHTQYF. CDR3 in DNA: TGTGCCAGCAGCCGGGGGACAGGTGCACTGCATACGCAGTATTTT.

This clonotype was counted many times. The rearrangement uses TRBV28 and TRBJ2-3; 9 nucleotides agree with TRBD2. V lost 4 bases, J lost 6 bases, and 8 bases stayed unmatched. The CDR3 contains 15 residues. CDR1 is MDHEN, CDR2 SYDVKM, per germline. CDR3 DNA sequence: TGTGCCAGCAGTTCTAGCGGGACCTCTGGTGATACGCAGTATTTT. Translating gives CASSSSGTSGDTQYF.

This chain links TRBV5-1 with TRBJ2-1; 7 bases agree with TRBD1. There are 17 residues in the CDR3. V lost 4 bases and J lost 3; bases outside the gene matches: 13. The germline V gene encodes CDR1 SGHRS and CDR2 YFSETQ. The CDR3 loop is CASSLFSGTVIYNEQFF. The CDR3 DNA reads TGCGCCAGCAGCCTTTTTTCCGGGACAGTAATCTACAATGAGCAGTTCTTC. Using reference TRBV5-1 and TRBJ2-1 for the parts outside the CDR3, the full variable domain is KAGVTQTPRYLIKTRGQQVTLSCSPISGHRSVSWYQQTPGQGLQFLFEYFSETQRNKGNFPGRFSGRQFSNSRSEMNVSTLELGDSALYLCASSLFSGTVIYNEQFFGPGTRLTVL.

The sample holds a few counts of this clonotype. V and J are TRBV4-1 and TRBJ2-3, with a possible D match to TRBD2 (5 bases). The germline V gene encodes CDR1 MGHRA and CDR2 YSYEKL. This CDR3 has 16 amino acids. V was cut by 2 bases and J by 1 base, with 13 bases left in between. The CDR3 DNA sequence: TGCGCCAGCAGCCAAACCTCGGGGATGGGCACAGATACGCAGTATTTT. Its protein is CASSQTSGMGTDTQYF.

This chain links TRBV6-6 with TRBJ1-1; D unclear. Between the trimmed V and J ends, which lost 2 bases and 6 bases, there was a span of 16 bases. CDR1 MNHNY and CDR2 SVGAGI come from the germline V gene (reference sequence). The CDR3 sequence is 15 residues long. DNA of the CDR3: TGTGCCAGCAGTTACGAGGGCGTGGGGTCGGCTGAAGCTTTCTTT. Amino acids: CASSYEGVGSAEAFF.

This clonotype was counted many times. The chain uses TRBV30 and TRBJ2-5; D perhaps matches TRBD2 (6 bases). The V end lost 4 bases, the J end lost 5 bases, and 14 bases lay between the germline ends. The CDR3 spans 13 residues. Germline V lookup: CDR1 GTSNPN, CDR2 SVGIG (reference sequence). The CDR3 sequence is CAWTALARETQYF. CDR3 nucleotide sequence: TGTGCCTGGACCGCCCTAGCGAGGGAGACCCAGTACTTC.

This clonotype showed up many times. The rearrangement joins TRBV3-1 to TRBJ2-5, with 7 bases that match TRBD1. With 0 bases clipped from V and 3 bases from J, the junction kept 4 bases outside the gene matches. The CDR3 extends over 15 amino acids. Per germline, CDR1 LGHDT and CDR2 YNNKEL (reference sequence). The CDR3 DNA reads as TGTGCCAGCAGCCAAGAGGGGACAGCTGAAGAGACCCAGTACTTC. It encodes CASSQEGTAEETQYF.

The sample holds a few counts of this clonotype. The rearrangement links TRBV7-8 to TRBJ1-2; maybe TRBD1 (5 bases). This CDR3 region has 14 residues. V lost 4 bases, J lost 7 bases, and 16 bases lay in between. Germline CDR1 and CDR2: SGHVS and FQNEAQ. The CDR3 protein is CASSSRQSLLGYTF. Here the CDR3 DNA reads TGTGCCAGCAGCTCCCGACAGTCCTTACTTGGCTACACCTTC.

This clonotype came up many times. CDR3 in DNA: TGTGCCAGCAGTGTTCACAGGGAAACGAACACTGAAGCTTTCTTT. Its translation is CASSVHRETNTEAFF. V and J are TRBV28 and TRBJ1-1; a possible D gene is TRBD1 (6 bases). The V end was cut by 5 bases, the J end by 1 base, with 14 bases between. The V gene's germline CDR1 is MDHEN and CDR2 SYDVKM. The length of the CDR3 is 15 residues.

This clonotype was counted between two and nine times. The rearrangement links TRBV11-1 to TRBJ2-5, with D uncertain. V was shortened by 3 bases and J by 4 bases, with 15 bases between the two germline ends. CDR1 SGHAT and CDR2 FQDESV come from the germline V gene (reference sequence). The CDR3 totals 15 residues. The CDR3, as DNA: TGTGCCAGCAGCTTTGAACGGGCACAGCGAGAGACCCAGTACTTC. This sequence encodes CASSFERAQRETQYF.

The sample holds a few counts of this clonotype. The chain links TRBV6-6 to TRBJ2-7, with 7 bases identical to TRBD2. Germline V gene lookup returns CDR1 MNHNY and CDR2 SVGAGI (reference sequence). The junction had 6 bases not matched to a gene; V was cut back by 0 bases and J by 1 base. The CDR3 is 16 residues long. CDR3 DNA: TGTGCCAGCAGTTACTCGAGCGGGGCGCTTTCCTACGAGCAGTACTTC. Protein sequence: CASSYSSGALSYEQYF.

This clonotype was counted between two and nine times. This chain uses TRBV20-1 with TRBJ2-3; the D gene is possibly TRBD2 (6 bases). This CDR3 contains 18 residues. The germline V gene has CDR1 DFQATT and CDR2 SNEGSKA (reference sequence). V was shortened by 3 bases and J by 2 bases, with 24 bases between the two germline ends. The DNA of the CDR3 is TGCAGTGCTAGCCCCCTTGATCGGGAGAGGGATGTCACAGATACGCAGTATTTT. Translating gives CSASPLDRERDVTDTQYF.

This clonotype was found many times. The chain employs TRBV11-2 and TRBJ2-7; 9 bases match TRBD2. The germline gives CDR1 SGHAT, CDR2 FQNNGV. J lost 7 bases, V lost 1 base, and 11 bases had no gene match. The length of the CDR3 is 16 residues. In DNA form, the CDR3 reads TGTGCCAGCAGCTTAGTCGGGAGTAGCGGGAGCGGTGAGCAGTACTTC. This translates into CASSLVGSSGSGEQYF.

The chain couples TRBV14 to TRBJ2-1; D is uncertain. Trimming cost V 1 base and J 11 bases, with 15 bases left between them. The CDR3 is 14 residues long. CDR1 is SGHDN, CDR2 FVKESK, per germline. The CDR3 sequence: CASSQASRTGQQFF. Here the CDR3 DNA reads TGTGCCAGCAGCCAAGCAAGCCGGACGGGCCAGCAGTTCTTC.

J is TRBJ2-1 and V is TRBV28; 11 nucleotides align to TRBD2. CDR3 length: 15 residues. The germline gives CDR1 MDHEN, CDR2 SYDVKM. V was clipped by 4 bases and J by 4 bases; unmatched bases: 3. As DNA, the CDR3 is TGTGCCAGCAGTTATCTAGCGGGAGGTTACAATGAGCAGTTCTTC. Translating gives CASSYLAGGYNEQFF.

Only a few counts were recorded for this clonotype. V is TRBV4-1 and J is TRBJ2-3; 10 bases fit TRBD2. Germline lookup yields CDR1 MGHRA and CDR2 YSYEKL. V was pared by 0 bases and J by 0 bases, with 0 bases of the junction left unmatched. The CDR3 has 16 residues. The CDR3 nucleotides are TGCGCCAGCAGCCAAGAAGCGGGAGGGAGCACAGATACGCAGTATTTT. Its translation is CASSQEAGGSTDTQYF.